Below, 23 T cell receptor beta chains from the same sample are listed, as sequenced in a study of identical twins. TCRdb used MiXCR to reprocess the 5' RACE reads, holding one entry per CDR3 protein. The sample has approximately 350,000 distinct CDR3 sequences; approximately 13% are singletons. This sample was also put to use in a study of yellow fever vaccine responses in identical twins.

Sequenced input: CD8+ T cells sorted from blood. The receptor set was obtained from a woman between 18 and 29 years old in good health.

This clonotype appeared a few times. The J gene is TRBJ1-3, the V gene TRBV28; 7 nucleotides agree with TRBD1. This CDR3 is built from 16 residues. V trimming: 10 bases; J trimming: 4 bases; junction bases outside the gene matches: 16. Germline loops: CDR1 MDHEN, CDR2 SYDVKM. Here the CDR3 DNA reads TGTGCCATCACCCGGGACAGTAGATTCGGCGGAAACACCATATATTTT. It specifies CAITRDSRFGGNTIYF.

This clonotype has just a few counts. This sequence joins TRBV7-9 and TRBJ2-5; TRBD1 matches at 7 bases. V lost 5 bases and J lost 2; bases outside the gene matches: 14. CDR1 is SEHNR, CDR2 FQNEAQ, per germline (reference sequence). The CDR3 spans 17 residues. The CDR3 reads CASSDNDRVSAQETQYF. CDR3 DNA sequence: TGTGCCAGCAGCGACAACGACAGGGTTTCGGCTCAAGAGACCCAGTACTTC.

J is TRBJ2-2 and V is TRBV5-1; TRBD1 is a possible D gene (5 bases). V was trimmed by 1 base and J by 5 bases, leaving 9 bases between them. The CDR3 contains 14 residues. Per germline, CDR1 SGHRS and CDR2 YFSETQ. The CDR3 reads CASSLRSGTGELFF. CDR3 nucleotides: TGCGCCAGCAGCTTGAGGTCAGGGACCGGGGAGCTGTTTTTT.

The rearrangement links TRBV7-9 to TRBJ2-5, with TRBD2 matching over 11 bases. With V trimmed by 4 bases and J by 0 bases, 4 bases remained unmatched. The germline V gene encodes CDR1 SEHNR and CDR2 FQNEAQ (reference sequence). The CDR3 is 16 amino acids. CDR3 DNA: TGTGCCAGCAGCTCTCCTAGCGGGAGGTACCAAGAGACCCAGTACTTC. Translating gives CASSSPSGRYQETQYF. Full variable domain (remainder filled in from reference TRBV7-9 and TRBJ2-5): DTGVSQNPRHKITKRGQNVTFRCDPISEHNRLYWYRQTLGQGPEFLTYFQNEAQLEKSRLLSDRFSAERPKGSFSTLEIQRTEQGDSAMYLCASSSPSGRYQETQYFGPGTRLLVL.

The CDR3 is CATSRDRAGLDEQFF. DNA of the CDR3: TGTGCCACCAGCAGAGATCGGGCAGGGTTGGATGAGCAGTTCTTC. The chain carries TRBV15 and TRBJ2-1, with D possibly TRBD1 on 5 matching bases. The CDR3 is 15 residues long. The V gene lost 0 bases and the J gene lost 8 bases, with 14 bases spanning the gap. Per the germline V gene, CDR1 is LNHNV and CDR2 is YYDKDF (reference sequence).

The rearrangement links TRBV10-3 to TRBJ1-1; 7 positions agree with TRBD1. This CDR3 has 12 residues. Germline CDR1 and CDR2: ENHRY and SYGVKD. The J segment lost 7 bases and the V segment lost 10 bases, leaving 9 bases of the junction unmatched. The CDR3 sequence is CATTLGTDEAFF. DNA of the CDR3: TGTGCCACCACACTCGGGACAGATGAAGCTTTCTTT.

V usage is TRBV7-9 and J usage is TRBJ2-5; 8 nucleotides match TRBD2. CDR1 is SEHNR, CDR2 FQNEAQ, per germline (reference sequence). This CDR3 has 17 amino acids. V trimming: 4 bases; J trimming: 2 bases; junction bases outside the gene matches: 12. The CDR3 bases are TGTGCCAGCAGCTCGGAAGGACTAGCCCTAGGGCAAGAGACCCAGTACTTC. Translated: CASSSEGLALGQETQYF. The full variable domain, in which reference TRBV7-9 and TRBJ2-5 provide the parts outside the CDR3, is DTGVSQNPRHKITKRGQNVTFRCDPISEHNRLYWYRQTLGQGPEFLTYFQNEAQLEKSRLLSDRFSAERPKGSFSTLEIQRTEQGDSAMYLCASSSEGLALGQETQYFGPGTRLLVL.

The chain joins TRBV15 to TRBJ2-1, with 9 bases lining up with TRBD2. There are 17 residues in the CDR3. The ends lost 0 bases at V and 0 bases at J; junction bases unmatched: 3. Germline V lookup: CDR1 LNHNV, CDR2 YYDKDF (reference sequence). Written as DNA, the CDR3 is TGTGCCACCAGCAGAGATTTTAGCGGGGGCTCCTACAATGAGCAGTTCTTC. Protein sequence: CATSRDFSGGSYNEQFF.

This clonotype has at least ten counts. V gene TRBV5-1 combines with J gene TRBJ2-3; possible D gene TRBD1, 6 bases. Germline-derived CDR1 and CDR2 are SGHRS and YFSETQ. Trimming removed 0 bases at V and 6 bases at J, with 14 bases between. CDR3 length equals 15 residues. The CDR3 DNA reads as TGCGCCAGCAGCTTGGAGGGGGTGTTGGAGGATACGCAGTATTTT. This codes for CASSLEGVLEDTQYF.

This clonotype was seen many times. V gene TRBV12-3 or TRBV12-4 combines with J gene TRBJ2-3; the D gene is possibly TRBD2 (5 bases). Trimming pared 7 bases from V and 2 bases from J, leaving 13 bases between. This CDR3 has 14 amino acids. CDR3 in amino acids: CASKWRANTDTQYF. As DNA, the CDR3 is TGTGCCAGCAAGTGGCGGGCGAACACAGATACGCAGTATTTT.

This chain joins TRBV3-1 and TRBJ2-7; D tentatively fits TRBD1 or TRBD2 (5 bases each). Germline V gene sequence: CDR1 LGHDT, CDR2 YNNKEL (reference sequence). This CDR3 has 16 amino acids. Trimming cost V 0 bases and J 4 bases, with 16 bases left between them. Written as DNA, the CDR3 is TGTGCCAGCAGCCAAGACTACGGGACGCAATCTTACGAGCAGTACTTC. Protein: CASSQDYGTQSYEQYF.

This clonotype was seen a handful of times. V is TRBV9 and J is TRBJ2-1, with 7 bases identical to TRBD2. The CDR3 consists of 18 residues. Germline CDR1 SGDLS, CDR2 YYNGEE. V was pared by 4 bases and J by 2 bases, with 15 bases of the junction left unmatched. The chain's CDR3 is CASSPRGWDYLPYNEQFF. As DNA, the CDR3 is TGTGCCAGCAGCCCGCGTGGGTGGGACTACCTTCCCTACAATGAGCAGTTCTTC.

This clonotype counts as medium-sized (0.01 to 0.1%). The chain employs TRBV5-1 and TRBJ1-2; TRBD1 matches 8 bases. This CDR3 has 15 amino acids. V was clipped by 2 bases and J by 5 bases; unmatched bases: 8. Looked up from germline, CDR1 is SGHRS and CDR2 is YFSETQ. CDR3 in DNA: TGCGCCAGCAGCTTAAAGATGACAGGGGTATATGGCTACACCTTC. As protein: CASSLKMTGVYGYTF. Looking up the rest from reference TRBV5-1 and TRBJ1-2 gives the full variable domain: KAGVTQTPRYLIKTRGQQVTLSCSPISGHRSVSWYQQTPGQGLQFLFEYFSETQRNKGNFPGRFSGRQFSNSRSEMNVSTLELGDSALYLCASSLKMTGVYGYTFGSGTRLTVV.

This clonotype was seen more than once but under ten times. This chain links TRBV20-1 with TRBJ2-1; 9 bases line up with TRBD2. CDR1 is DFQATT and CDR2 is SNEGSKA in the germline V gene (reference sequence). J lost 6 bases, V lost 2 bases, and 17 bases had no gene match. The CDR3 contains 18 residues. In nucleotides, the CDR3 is TGCAGTGCTAGAAGTAGACTAATAGCGGGAGAATGGGCCAATGAGCAGTTCTTC. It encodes CSARSRLIAGEWANEQFF.

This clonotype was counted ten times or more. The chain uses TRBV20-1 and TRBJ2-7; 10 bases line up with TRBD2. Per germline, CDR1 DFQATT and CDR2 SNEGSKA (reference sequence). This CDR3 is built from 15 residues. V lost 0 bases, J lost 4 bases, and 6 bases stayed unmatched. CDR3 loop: CSARDRTSGIYEQYF. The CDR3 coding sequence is TGCAGTGCTAGAGATCGGACTAGCGGTATATACGAGCAGTACTTC.

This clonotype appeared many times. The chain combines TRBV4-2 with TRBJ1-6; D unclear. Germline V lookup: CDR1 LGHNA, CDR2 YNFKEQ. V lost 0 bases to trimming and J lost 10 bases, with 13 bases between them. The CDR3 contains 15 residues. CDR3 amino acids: CASSQDLAGGSPLHF. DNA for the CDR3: TGTGCCAGCAGCCAAGATCTGGCCGGAGGGTCACCCCTCCACTTT.

Here the CDR3 reads CASSQGAGVSSYNEQFF. CDR3 in DNA: TGTGCCAGCAGCCAAGGAGCGGGAGTCTCCTCCTACAATGAGCAGTTCTTC. The chain joins TRBV4-2 to TRBJ2-1; TRBD2 matches 8 bases. J was trimmed by 0 bases and V by 1 base; bases with no gene match: 5. The CDR3 length is 17 residues. Looked up from germline, CDR1 is LGHNA and CDR2 is YNFKEQ.

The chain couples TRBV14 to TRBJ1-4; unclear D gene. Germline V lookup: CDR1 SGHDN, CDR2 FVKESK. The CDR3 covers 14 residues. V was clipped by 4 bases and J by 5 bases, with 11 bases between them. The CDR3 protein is CASSPLPPNEKLFF. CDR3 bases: TGTGCCAGCAGCCCCCTACCCCCGAATGAAAAACTGTTTTTT.

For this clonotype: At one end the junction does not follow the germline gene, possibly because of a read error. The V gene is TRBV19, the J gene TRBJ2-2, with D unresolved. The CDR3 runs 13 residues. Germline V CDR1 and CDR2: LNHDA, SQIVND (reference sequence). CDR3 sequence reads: CAGSMRSTGELFF. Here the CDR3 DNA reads TGTGCCGGTAGTATGAGGAGCACCGGGGAGCTGTTTTTT.

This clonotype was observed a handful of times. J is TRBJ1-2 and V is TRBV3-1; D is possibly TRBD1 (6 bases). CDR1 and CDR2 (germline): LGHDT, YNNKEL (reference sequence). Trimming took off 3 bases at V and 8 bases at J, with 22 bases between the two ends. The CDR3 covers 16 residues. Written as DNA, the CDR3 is TGTGCCAGCAGCCAGGGCCCCGAGGCGGGGGCCGGGGGCTACACCTTC. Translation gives CASSQGPEAGAGGYTF.

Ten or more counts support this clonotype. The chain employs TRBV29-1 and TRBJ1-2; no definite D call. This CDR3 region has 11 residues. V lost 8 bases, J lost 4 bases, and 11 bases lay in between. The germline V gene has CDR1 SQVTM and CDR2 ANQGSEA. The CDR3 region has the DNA TGCAGCTACGAGGCGATCTATGGCTACACCTTC. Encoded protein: CSYEAIYGYTF. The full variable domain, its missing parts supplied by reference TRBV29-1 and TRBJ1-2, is SAVISQKPSRDICQRGTSLTIQCQVDSQVTMMFWYRQQPGQSLTLIATANQGSEATYESGFVIDKFPISRPNLTFSTLTVSNMSPEDSSIYLCSYEAIYGYTFGSGTRLTVV.

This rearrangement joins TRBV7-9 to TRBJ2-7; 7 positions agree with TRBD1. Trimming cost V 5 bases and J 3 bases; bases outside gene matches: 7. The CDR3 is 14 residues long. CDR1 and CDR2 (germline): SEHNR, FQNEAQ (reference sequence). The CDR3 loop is CASSRPGQSYEQYF. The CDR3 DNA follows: TGTGCCAGCAGCCGCCCGGGACAGAGCTACGAGCAGTACTTC.

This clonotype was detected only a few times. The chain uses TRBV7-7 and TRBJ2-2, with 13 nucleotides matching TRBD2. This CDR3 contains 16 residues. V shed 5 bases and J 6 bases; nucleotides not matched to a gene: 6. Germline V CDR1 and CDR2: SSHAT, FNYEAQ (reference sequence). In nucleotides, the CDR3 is TGTGCCAGCAGCCTCCGACTAGCGGGAGGCGCCGGGGAGCTGTTTTTT. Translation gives CASSLRLAGGAGELFF.